The entry below describes one T cell receptor (beta chain). Its antigen remains unknown. These data are taken from a study of shared clonotypes between healthy human individuals. Overall study findings and caveats: Non-shared clonotypes were found to have lower generation probabilities than the clonotypes that were shared by all four of the sorted-subset donors.

At deep level, the assay was performed. Evenly divided among several immunoSEQ plates was the genomic DNA of each subset. Clones were read by immunoSEQ multiplex PCR, and TCRdb kept only the in-frame ones, dropping some. Of around 700,000 clones listed, less than 80% are singletons. The donor cohort consisted entirely of Caucasian adults residing in Nashville, Tennessee. Sequenced material: memory CD4+ T cells sorted from blood. Described subset: CD45RA-negative fraction. This receptor was identified in a woman in her thirties in good health.

CDR3 in DNA: TGTGCCAGCAGCTCGGGGGACAGATACGAGCAGTACTTC. Translating it yields CASSSGDRYEQYF. This sequence joins TRBV7-2 and TRBJ2-7; D is perhaps TRBD1 (7 bases). From germline, CDR1 is SGHTA and CDR2 FQGNSA. The CDR3 extends over 13 amino acids. Trimming removed 4 bases at V and 4 bases at J, with 11 bases between.